This T cell receptor beta chain originates from a study of cytomegalovirus exposure and HLA in healthy donors. Primers included in the PCR were 60 Vbeta and 13 Jbeta primers. Assay used: immunoSEQ multiplex PCR; TCRdb lists only in-frame clones, some missing. The table includes roughly 220,000 clones, 70% detected once. Overall study results and limits: In a later analysis, a genetic analysis reported fewer productive-TCR N-insertions in an Asian-associated ancestry cluster than the cohort average.

Of note for this clone: The antigen remains undetermined.

The V end lost 6 bases, the J end lost 1 base, and 10 bases lay between the germline ends. Germline-derived CDR1 and CDR2 are MNHEY and SVGAGI. CDR3 size: 14 residues. Everyone who donated was a healthy bone marrow donor. The chain combines TRBV6-5 with TRBJ1-3; possible D gene TRBD1, 6 bases. Input material: PBMCs. This receptor was taken from a man aged 35-49 years in good health and CMV-seropositive. The CDR3 is CASSRQGSGNTIYF. CDR3 bases: TGTGCCAGCAGCCGCCAGGGGTCTGGAAACACCATATATTTT.